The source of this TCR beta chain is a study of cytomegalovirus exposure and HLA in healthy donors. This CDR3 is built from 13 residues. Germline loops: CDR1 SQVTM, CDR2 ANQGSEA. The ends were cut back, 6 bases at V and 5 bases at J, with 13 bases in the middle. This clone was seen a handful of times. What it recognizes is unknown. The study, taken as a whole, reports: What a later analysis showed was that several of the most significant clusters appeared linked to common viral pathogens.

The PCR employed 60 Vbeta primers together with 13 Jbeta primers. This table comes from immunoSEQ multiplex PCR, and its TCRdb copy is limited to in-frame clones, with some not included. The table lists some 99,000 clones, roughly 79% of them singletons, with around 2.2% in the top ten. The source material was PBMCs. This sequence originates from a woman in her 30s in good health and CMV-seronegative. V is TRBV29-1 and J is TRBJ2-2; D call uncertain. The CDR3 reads CSVMVSRTGELFF. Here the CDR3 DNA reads TGCAGCGTAATGGTTAGTCGGACCGGGGAGCTGTTTTTT.